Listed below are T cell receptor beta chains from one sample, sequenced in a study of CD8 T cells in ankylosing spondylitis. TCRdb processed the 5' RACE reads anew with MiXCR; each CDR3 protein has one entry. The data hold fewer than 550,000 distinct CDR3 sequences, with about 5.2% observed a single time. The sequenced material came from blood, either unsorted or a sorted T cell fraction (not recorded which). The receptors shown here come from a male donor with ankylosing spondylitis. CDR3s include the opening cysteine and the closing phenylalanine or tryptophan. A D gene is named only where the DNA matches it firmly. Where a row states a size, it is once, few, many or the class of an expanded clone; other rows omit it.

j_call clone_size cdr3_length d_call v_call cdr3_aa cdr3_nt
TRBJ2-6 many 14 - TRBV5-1 CASAGAPGANVLTF TGCGCCTCAGCCGGGGCCCCTGGGGCCAACGTCCTGACTTTC
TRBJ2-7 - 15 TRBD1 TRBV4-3 CASSQAGQGDYEQYF TGCGCCAGCAGCCAAGCGGGACAGGGGGACTACGAGCAGTACTTC
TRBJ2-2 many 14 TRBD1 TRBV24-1 CATSRQGWTGELFF TGTGCCACCAGTAGACAGGGATGGACCGGGGAGCTGTTTTTT
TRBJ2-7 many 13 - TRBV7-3 CASSSQGGDEQYF TGTGCCAGCAGCTCACAGGGCGGTGACGAGCAGTACTTC
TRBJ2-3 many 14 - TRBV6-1 CASMVLTSTDTQYF TGTGCCAGCATGGTCCTTACAAGCACAGATACGCAGTATTTT
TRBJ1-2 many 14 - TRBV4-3 CASSRGQGNYGYTF TGCGCCAGCAGCCGAGGGCAGGGGAACTATGGCTACACCTTC
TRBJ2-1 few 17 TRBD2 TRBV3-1 CASSQPSGEPRGNEQFF TGTGCCAGCAGCCAACCTAGCGGGGAGCCCCGAGGGAATGAGCAGTTCTTC
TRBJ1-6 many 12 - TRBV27 CASSPLNSPLHF TGTGCCAGCAGTCCCCTAAATTCACCCCTCCACTTT
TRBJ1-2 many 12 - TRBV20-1 CSAGQDADGYTF TGCAGTGCTGGTCAGGACGCCGATGGCTACACCTTC
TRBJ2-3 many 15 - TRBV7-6 CASSLEIPSTDTQYF TGTGCCAGCAGCTTAGAAATTCCTAGCACAGATACGCAGTATTTT
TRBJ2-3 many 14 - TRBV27 CASSPPRGTDTQYF TGTGCCAGCAGCCCCCCGAGGGGCACAGATACGCAGTATTTT
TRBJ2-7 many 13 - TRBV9 CASSRRSSYEQYF TGTGCCAGCAGCAGGCGAAGCTCCTACGAGCAGTACTTC
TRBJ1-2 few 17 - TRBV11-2 CASSLGPAREGGYGYTF TGTGCCAGCAGCTTAGGCCCCGCCAGGGAAGGAGGATATGGCTACACCTTC
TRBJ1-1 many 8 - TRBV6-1 CASSEAFF TGTGCCAGCAGTGAAGCTTTCTTT
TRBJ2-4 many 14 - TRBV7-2 CASSLYVVGNIQYF TGTGCCAGCAGCTTATACGTAGTAGGGAACATTCAGTACTTC
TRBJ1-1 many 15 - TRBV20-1 CSAREASRVNTEAFF TGCAGTGCTAGAGAAGCAAGTCGCGTGAACACTGAAGCTTTCTTT
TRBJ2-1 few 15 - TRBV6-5 CASSYGGARYNEQFF TGTGCCAGCAGTTACGGGGGGGCCCGATACAATGAGCAGTTCTTC
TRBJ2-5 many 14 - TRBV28 CASSLGGRVETQYF TGTGCCAGCAGTTTGGGGGGCCGTGTGGAGACCCAGTACTTC
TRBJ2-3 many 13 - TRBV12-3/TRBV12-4 CASSPGIFDTQYF TGTGCCAGCAGTCCCGGGATATTTGATACGCAGTATTTT
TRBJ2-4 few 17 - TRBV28 CASSLTGSRDPKNIQYF TGTGCCAGCAGTTTAACCGGGTCCAGAGACCCCAAAAACATTCAGTACTTC
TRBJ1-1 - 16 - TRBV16 CASSQFRGTAATEAFF TGTGCCAGCAGCCAATTTAGGGGGACGGCCGCCACTGAAGCTTTCTTT
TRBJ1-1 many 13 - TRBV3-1 CASSARGTNTAFF TGTGCCAGCAGCGCAAGGGGGACTAATACGGCTTTCTTT
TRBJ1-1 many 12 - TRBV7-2 CASSPRGNEAFF TGTGCCAGCAGCCCAAGGGGAAATGAAGCTTTCTTT
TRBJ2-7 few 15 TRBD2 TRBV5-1 CASSFRTSGGYEQYF TGCGCCAGCAGCTTCAGGACTAGCGGGGGATACGAGCAGTACTTC
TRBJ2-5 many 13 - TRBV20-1 CSARDGARETQYF TGCAGTGCTAGAGATGGCGCACGGGAGACCCAGTACTTC
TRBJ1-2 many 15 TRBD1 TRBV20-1 CSASKGQGVYYGYTF TGCAGTGCTAGTAAGGGACAGGGAGTATACTATGGCTACACCTTC
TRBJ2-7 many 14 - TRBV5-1 CASSSGQTTYEQYF TGCGCCAGCAGCTCCGGACAGACTACCTACGAGCAGTACTTC
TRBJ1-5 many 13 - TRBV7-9 CASSFQGNQPQHF TGTGCCAGCAGCTTCCAGGGGAATCAGCCCCAGCATTTT
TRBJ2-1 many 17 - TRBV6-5 CASSSRGGTSSYNEQFF TGTGCCAGCAGTTCAAGAGGGGGGACGAGCTCCTACAATGAGCAGTTCTTC
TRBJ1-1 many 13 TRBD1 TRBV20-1 CSPRRGRGTEAFF TGCAGCCCGAGGAGGGGGCGAGGCACTGAAGCTTTCTTT
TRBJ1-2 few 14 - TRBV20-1 CSARDTGKGYGYTF TGCAGTGCTAGAGATACAGGGAAAGGCTATGGCTACACCTTC
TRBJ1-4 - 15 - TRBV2 CASRLAALTGEKLFF TGTGCCAGCAGACTCGCGGCCCTCACGGGCGAAAAACTGTTTTTT
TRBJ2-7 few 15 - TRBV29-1 CSVEDRAGPSYEQYF TGCAGCGTTGAAGATCGGGCAGGTCCGTCCTACGAGCAGTACTTC
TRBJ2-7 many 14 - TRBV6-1 CASNLDRATYEQYF TGTGCCAGCAACCTAGACAGAGCAACCTACGAGCAGTACTTC
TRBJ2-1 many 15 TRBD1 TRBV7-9 CASSLGTGGHNEQFF TGTGCCAGCAGCCTCGGGACAGGGGGCCACAATGAGCAGTTCTTC
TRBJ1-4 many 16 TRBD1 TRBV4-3 CASSQDGGTGWEKLFF TGCGCCAGCAGCCAAGATGGGGGGACAGGATGGGAAAAACTGTTTTTT
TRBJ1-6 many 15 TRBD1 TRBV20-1 CSANRGRLNASPLHF TGCAGTGCCAACAGGGGACGGCTCAACGCTTCACCCCTCCACTTT
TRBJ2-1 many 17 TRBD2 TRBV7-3 CASSLISGTSGANEQFF TGTGCCAGCAGCTTAATTTCCGGGACTAGCGGGGCTAATGAGCAGTTCTTC
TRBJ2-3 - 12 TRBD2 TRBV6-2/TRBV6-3 CASGRAADTQYF TGTGCCAGCGGGAGGGCCGCAGATACGCAGTATTTT
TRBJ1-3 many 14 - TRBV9 CASSLGRVPTTIYF TGTGCCAGCAGTTTGGGCAGGGTTCCCACAACCATATATTTT
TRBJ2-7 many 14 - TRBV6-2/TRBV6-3 CASRTRLGAYEQYF TGTGCCAGCAGGACGAGGCTGGGCGCCTACGAGCAGTACTTC
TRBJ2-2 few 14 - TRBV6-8 CASRKAGVSGELFF TGTGCCAGCAGGAAAGCAGGGGTATCCGGGGAGCTGTTTTTT
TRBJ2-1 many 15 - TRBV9 CASSVTARGMNEQFF TGTGCCAGCAGCGTAACAGCGAGGGGGATGAATGAGCAGTTCTTC
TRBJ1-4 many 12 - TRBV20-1 CSAFSVNEKLFF TGCAGTGCTTTCAGCGTGAATGAAAAACTGTTTTTT
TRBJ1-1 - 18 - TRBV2 CTFCLGQGILSRLTEAFF TGTACCTTCTGTTTAGGGCAGGGCATCCTAAGCCGTTTAACTGAAGCTTTCTTT
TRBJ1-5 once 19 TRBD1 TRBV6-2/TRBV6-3 CASSYSRRAGGPSNQPQHF TGTGCCAGCAGTTACTCGAGGAGGGCAGGGGGGCCTAGCAATCAGCCCCAGCATTTT
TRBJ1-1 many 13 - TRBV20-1 CSAGRQEDTEAFF TGCAGTGCCGGTCGACAGGAGGACACTGAAGCTTTCTTT
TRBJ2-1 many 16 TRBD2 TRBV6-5 CASSYQAGADYNEQFF TGTGCCAGCAGTTACCAAGCGGGAGCAGACTACAATGAGCAGTTCTTC
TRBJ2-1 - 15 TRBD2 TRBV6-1 CASTRLAGVYNEQFF TGTGCCAGCACTCGACTAGCGGGGGTCTACAATGAGCAGTTCTTC
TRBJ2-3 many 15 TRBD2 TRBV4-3 CASSHLAGGTDTQYF TGCGCCAGCAGCCACCTAGCGGGAGGGACAGATACGCAGTATTTT
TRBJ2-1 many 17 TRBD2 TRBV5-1 CASSPGLAGGGYNEQFF TGCGCCAGCAGCCCGGGACTAGCGGGGGGGGGTTACAATGAGCAGTTCTTC